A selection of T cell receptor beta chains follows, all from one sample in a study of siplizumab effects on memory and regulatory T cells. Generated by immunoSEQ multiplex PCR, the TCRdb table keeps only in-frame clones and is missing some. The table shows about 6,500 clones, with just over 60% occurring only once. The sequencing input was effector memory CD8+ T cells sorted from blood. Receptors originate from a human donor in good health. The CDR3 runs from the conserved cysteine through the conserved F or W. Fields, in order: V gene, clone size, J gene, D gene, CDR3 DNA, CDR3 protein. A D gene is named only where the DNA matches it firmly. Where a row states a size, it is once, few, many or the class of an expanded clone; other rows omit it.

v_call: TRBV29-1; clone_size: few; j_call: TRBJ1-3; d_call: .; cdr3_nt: TGCAGCGTTGAATGGGCGCACTCTGGAAACACCATATATTTT; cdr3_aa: CSVEWAHSGNTIYF
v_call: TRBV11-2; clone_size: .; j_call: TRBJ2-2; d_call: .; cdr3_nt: TGTGCCAGCAGCTTAGGGGTCCTAGTGGACACCGGGGAGCTGTTTTTT; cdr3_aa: CASSLGVLVDTGELFF
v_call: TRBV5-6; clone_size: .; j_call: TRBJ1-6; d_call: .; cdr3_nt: TGTGCCAGCAGCTTGGATGGCCAGTTCTATAATTCACCCCTCCACTTT; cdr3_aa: CASSLDGQFYNSPLHF
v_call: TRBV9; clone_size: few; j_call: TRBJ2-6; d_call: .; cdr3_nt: TGTGCCAGCAGCCACTCCCGGGCTGTCTCTGGGGCCAACGTCCTGACTTTC; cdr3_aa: CASSHSRAVSGANVLTF
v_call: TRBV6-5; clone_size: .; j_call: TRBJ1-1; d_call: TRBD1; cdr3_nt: TGTGCCAGCAGCGGGACAGTGAACACTGAAGCTTTCTTT; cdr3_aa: CASSGTVNTEAFF
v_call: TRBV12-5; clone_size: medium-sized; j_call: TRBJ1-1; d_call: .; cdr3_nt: TGTGCTAGTGGTTTGTGGACACACGGCGGAGCTTTCTTT; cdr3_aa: CASGLWTHGGAFF
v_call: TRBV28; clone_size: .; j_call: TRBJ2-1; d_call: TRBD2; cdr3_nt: TGTGCCAGCAGTTCCTCTAGCGGGGTCTTGGATGAGCAGTTCTTC; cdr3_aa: CASSSSSGVLDEQFF
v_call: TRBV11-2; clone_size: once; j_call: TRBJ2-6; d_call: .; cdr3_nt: TGCGCCAGCAGCCAAGAGGGAAGCTCTGGGGCCAACGTCCTGACTTTC; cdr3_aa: CASSQEGSSGANVLTF
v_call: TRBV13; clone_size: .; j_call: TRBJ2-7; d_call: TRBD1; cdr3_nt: TGTGCCAGCAGCACAGGGGTAACCTACGAGCAGTACTTC; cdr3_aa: CASSTGVTYEQYF
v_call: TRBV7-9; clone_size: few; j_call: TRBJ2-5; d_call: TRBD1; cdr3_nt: TGTGCCAGCAGCTCACGGACAGGGTTACAAGAGACCCAGTACTTC; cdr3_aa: CASSSRTGLQETQYF
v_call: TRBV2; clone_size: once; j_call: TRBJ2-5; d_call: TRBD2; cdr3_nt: TGTGCCAGCCTCTTCCCGGGACTAGCGGGGGGTATGGAGACCCAGTACTTC; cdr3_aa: CASLFPGLAGGMETQYF
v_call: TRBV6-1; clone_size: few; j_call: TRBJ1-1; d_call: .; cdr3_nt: TGTGCCAGCAGTGGATATACAGGGAACACTGAAGCTTTCTTT; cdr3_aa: CASSGYTGNTEAFF
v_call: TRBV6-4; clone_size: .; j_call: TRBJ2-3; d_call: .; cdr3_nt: TGTGCCAGCAGTGACTCGGGGAGCGGCACAGATACGCAGTATTTT; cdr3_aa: CASSDSGSGTDTQYF
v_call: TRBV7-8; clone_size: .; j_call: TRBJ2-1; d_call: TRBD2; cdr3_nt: TGTGCCAGCAGCTTAGCGAGCGGGGGGGCCAATGAGCAGTTCTTC; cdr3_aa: CASSLASGGANEQFF
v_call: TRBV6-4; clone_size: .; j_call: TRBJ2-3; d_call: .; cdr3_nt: TGTGCCAGCAGTGACTCTGCGGGGACCACAGATACGCAGTATTTT; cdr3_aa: CASSDSAGTTDTQYF
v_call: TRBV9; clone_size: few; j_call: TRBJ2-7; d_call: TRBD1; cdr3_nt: TGTGCCAGCAGCGGAAGCCGGACAGGGTTCGACGAGCAGTACTTC; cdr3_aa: CASSGSRTGFDEQYF
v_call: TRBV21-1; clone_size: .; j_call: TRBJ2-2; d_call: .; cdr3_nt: TGTGCCAGCCCCACTGGTAGCGGGGGGTTGGACACCGGGGAGCTGTTTTTT; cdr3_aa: CASPTGSGGLDTGELFF
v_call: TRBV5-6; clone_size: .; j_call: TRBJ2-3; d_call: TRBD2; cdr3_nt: TGTGCCAGCAGCTGGCGTGCCGCGTTAGCGGGGGGTTCAGATACGCAGTATTTT; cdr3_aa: CASSWRAALAGGSDTQYF
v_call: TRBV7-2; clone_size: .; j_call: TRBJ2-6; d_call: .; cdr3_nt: TGCGCCAGCAGCCAAGAGGGAAGCTCTGGGGCCAACGTCCTGACTTTC; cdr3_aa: CASSQEGSSGANVLTF
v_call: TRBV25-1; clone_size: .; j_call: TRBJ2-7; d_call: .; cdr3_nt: TGTGCCAGCAGTGGGGACTCGGTTGACGAGCAGTACTTC; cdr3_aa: CASSGDSVDEQYF
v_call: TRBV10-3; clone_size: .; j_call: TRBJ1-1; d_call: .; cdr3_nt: TGTGCCATCCTGACAGAACCAAACACTGAAGCTTTCTTT; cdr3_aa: CAILTEPNTEAFF
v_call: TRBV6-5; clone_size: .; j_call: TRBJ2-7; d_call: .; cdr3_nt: TGTGCCAGCAGTTACTCGAAGGCCTCCTACGAGCAGTACTTC; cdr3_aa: CASSYSKASYEQYF
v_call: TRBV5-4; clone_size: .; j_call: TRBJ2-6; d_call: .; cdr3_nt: TGTGCCAGCACCGACTCTACAAGATCTGGGGCCAACGTCCTGACTTTC; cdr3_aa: CASTDSTRSGANVLTF
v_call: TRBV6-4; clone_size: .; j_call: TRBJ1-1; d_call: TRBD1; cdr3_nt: TGTGCCAGCAGTGACTCGATAGAGGGGGCAGCTTTCTTT; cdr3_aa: CASSDSIEGAAFF
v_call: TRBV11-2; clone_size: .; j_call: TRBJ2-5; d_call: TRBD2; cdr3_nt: TGTGCCAGCAGCTTAGTAGCGGGGGGCTTACAAGAGACCCAGTACTTC; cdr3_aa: CASSLVAGGLQETQYF
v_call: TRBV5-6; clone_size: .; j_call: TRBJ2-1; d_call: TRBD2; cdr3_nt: TGTGCCAGCATGGGACTACAATACAATGAGCAGTTCTTC; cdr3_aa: CASMGLQYNEQFF
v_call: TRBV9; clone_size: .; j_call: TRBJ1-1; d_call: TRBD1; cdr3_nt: TGTGCCAGCAGCAGGGGGCGCGCGTCTGAAGCTTTCTTT; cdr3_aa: CASSRGRASEAFF
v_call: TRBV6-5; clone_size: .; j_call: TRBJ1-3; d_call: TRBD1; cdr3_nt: TGTGCCAGCAGTGAAGACAGGGAGCCCAACACCATATATTTT; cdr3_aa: CASSEDREPNTIYF
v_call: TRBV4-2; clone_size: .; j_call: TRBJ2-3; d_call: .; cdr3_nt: TGTGCCAGCAGCCAAGATTGGACAACCACAGATACGCAGTATTTT; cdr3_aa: CASSQDWTTTDTQYF
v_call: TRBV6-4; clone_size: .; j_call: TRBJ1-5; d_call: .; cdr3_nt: TGTGCCAGCAGTGAGGGGAGCAATCAGCCCCAGCATTTT; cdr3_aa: CASSEGSNQPQHF
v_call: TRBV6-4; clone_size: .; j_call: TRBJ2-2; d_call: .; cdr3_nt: TGTGCCAGCAGTGACACTTCAGGGAGACACACCGGGGAGCTGTTTTTT; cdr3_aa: CASSDTSGRHTGELFF
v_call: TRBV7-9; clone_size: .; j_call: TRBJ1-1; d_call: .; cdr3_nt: TGTGCCAGCAGCCCTACAGGCTATACTGAAGCTTTCTTT; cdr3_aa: CASSPTGYTEAFF